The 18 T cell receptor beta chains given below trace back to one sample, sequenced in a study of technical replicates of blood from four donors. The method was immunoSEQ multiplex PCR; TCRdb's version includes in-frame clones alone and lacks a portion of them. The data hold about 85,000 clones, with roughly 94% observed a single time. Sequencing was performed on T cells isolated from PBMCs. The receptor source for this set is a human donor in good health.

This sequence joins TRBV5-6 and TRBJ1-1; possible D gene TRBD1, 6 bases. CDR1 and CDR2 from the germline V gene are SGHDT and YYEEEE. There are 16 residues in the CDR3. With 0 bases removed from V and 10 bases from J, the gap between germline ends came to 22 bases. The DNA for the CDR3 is TGTGCCAGCAGCTTGGGGGGGGGCCCAATGGGGGATGGAGCTTTCTTT. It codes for CASSLGGGPMGDGAFF.

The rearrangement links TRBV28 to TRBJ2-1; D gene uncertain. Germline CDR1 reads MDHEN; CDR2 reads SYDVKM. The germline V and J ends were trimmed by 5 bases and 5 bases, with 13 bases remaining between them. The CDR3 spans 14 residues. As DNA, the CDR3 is TGTGCCAGCAGTACCCCCGCAGAAGACAATGAGCAGTTCTTC. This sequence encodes CASSTPAEDNEQFF.

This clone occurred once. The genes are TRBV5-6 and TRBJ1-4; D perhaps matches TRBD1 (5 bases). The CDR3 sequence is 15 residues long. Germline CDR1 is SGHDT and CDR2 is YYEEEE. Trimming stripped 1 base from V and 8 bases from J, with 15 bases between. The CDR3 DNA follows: TGTGCCAGCAGCTTGTCTGGGCAGGGAGGAGAAAAACTGTTTTTT. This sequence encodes CASSLSGQGGEKLFF.

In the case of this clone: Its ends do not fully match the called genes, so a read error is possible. The DNA for the CDR3 is TGTGCCAGCAGTTTATCAGGTCTGGGACAGGGGTCCTCCGAGCAGTACTTC. It translates to CASSLSGLGQGSSEQYF. The V call is TRBV27, the J call TRBJ2-7; 10 nucleotides match TRBD1. The CDR3 extends over 17 amino acids. Germline assignment: CDR1 MNHEY and CDR2 SMNVEV (reference sequence).

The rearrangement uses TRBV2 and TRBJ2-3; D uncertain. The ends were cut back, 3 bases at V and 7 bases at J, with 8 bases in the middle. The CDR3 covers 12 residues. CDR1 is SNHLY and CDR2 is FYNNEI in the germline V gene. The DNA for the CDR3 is TGTGCCAGCAGTGATGCAGGCTATACGCAGTATTTT. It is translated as CASSDAGYTQYF.

CDR3 sequence: CASSLIFEGVDQPQHF. CDR3 DNA: TGTGCCAGTAGTCTTATCTTTGAGGGGGTAGATCAGCCCCAGCATTTT. This chain uses TRBV19 with TRBJ1-5; the D gene is possibly TRBD1 (6 bases). Germline values: CDR1 LNHDA, CDR2 SQIVND (reference sequence). V was trimmed by 5 bases and J by 5 bases, leaving 19 bases between them. The CDR3 spans 16 residues.

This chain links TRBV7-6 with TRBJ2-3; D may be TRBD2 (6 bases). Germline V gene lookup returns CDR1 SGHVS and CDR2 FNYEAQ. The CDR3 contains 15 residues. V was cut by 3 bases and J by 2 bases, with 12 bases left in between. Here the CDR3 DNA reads TGTGCCAGCAGCTTCACGGGGGAGCCCACAGATACGCAGTATTTT. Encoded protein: CASSFTGEPTDTQYF.

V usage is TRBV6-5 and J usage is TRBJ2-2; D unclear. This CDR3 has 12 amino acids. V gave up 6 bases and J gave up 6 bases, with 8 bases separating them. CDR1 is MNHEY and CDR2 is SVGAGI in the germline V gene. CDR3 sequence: CASSPSAGELFF. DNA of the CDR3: TGTGCCAGCAGCCCCTCGGCCGGGGAGCTGTTTTTT.

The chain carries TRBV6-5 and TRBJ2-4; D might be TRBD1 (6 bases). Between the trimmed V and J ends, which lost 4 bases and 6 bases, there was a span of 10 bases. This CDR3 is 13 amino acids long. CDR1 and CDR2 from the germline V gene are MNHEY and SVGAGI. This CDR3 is CASSSTGANIQYF. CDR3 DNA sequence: TGTGCCAGCAGTTCGACAGGTGCAAACATTCAGTACTTC.

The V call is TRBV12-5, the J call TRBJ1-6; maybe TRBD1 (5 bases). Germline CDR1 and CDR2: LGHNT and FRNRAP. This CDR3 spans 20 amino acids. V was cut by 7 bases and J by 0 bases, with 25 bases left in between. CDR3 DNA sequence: TGTGCTAGTGCCATACTCCGACAGCCAACAATTAGCTCCTATAATTCACCCCTCCACTTT. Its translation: CASAILRQPTISSYNSPLHF.

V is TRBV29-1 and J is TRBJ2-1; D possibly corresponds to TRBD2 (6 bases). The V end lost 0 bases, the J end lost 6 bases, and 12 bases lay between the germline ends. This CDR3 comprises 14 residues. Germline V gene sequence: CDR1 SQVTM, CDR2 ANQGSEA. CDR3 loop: CSVEDWASANEQFF. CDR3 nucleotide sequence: TGCAGCGTTGAAGATTGGGCTAGCGCCAATGAGCAGTTCTTC.

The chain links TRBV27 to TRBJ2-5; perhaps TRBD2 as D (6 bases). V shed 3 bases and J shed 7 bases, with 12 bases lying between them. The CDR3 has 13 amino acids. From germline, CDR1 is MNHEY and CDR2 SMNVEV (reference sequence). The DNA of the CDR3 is TGTGCCAGCAGTTTTACTAGCCCGGGGACCCAGTACTTC. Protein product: CASSFTSPGTQYF.

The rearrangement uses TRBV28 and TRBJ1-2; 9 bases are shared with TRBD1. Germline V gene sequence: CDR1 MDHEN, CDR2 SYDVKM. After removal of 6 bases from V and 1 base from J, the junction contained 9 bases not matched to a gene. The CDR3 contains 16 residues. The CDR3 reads CASRPDAGQGNYGYTF. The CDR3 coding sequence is TGTGCCAGCAGGCCCGATGCGGGACAGGGTAACTATGGCTACACCTTC.

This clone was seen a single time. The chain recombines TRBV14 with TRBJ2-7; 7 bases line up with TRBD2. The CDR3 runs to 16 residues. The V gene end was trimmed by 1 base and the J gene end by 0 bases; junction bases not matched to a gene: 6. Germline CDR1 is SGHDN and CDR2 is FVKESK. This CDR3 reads CASSQGISGRSYEQYF. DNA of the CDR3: TGTGCCAGCAGCCAAGGAATTAGCGGGCGCTCCTACGAGCAGTACTTC.

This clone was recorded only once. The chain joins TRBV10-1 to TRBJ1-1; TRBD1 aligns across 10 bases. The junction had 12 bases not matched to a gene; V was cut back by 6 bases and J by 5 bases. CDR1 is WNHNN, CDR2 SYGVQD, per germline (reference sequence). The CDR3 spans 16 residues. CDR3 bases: TGCGCCAGCAGCGAAACGACAGGGGGCTCTAGTACTGAAGCTTTCTTT. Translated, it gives CASSETTGGSSTEAFF.

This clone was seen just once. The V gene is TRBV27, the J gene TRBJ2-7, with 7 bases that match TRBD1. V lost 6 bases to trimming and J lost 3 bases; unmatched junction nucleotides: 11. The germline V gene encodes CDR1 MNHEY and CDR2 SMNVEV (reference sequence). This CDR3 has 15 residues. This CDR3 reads CASSQPRQGYYEQYF. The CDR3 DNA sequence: TGTGCCAGCAGCCAACCCAGACAGGGATACTACGAGCAGTACTTC.

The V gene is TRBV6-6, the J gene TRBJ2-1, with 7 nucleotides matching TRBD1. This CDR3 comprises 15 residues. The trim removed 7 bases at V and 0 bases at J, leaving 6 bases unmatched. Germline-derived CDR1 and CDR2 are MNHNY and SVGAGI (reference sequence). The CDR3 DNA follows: TGTGCCAGCAAGCCAGGACAGGCCTCCTACAATGAGCAGTTCTTC. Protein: CASKPGQASYNEQFF.

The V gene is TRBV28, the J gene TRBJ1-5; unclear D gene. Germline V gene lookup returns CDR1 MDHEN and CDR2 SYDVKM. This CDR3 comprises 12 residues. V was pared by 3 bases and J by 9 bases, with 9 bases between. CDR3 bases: TGTGCCAGCAGTTTTCCGGAGCGGCCCCAGCATTTT. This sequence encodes CASSFPERPQHF.